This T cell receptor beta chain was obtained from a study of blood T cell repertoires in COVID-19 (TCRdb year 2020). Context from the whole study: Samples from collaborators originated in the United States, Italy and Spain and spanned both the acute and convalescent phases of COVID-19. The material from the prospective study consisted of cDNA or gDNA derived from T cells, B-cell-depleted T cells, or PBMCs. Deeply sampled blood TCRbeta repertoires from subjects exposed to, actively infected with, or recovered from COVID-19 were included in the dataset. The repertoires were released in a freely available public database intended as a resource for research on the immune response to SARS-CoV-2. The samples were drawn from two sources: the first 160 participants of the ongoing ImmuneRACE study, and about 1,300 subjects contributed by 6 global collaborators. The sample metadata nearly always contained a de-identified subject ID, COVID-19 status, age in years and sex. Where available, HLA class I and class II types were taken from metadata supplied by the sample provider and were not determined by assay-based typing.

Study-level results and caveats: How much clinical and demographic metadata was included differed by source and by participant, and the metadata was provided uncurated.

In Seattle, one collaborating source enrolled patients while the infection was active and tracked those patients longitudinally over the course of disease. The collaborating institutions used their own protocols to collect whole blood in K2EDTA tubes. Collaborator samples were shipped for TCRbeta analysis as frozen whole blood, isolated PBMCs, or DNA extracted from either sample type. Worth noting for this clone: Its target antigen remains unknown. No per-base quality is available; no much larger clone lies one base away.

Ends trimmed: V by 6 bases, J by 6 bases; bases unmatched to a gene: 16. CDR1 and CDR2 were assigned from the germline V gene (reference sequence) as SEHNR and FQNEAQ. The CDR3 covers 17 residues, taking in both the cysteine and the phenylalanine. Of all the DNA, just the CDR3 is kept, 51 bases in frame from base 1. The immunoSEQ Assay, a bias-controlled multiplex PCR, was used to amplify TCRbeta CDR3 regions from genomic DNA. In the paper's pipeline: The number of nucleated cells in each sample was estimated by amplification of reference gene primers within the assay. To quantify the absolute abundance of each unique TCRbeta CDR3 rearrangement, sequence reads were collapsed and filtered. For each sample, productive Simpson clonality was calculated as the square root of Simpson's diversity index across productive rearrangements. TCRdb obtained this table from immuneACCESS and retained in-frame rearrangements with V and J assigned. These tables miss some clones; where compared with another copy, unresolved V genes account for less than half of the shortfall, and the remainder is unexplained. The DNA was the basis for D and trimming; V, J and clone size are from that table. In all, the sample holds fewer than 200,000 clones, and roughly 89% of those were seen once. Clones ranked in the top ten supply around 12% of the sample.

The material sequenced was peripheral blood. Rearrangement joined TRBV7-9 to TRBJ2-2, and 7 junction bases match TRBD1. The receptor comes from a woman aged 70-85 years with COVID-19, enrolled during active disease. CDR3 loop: CASSATPGTVRSGELFF. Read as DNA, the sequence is TGTGCCAGCAGTGCTACACCGGGGACAGTACGGTCCGGGGAGCTGTTTTTT.